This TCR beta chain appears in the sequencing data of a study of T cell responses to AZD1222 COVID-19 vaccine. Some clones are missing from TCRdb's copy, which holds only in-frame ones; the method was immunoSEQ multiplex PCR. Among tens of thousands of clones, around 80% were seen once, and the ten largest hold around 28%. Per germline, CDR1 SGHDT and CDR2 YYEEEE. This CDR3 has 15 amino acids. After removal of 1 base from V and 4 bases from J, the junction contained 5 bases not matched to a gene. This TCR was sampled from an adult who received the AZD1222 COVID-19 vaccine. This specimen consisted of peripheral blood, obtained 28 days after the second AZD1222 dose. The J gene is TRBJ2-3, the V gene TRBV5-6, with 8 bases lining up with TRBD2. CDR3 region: CASSLTGGPSDTQYF. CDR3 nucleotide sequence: TGTGCCAGCAGCTTGACGGGAGGGCCATCAGATACGCAGTATTTT.